This record concerns one T cell receptor (beta chain) sequence. What it binds is not known. Terminally differentiated effector memory CD45RA+ cells were left out of the naive CD8 fraction, which was CD45RO-negative and positively selected for CCR7. Deep-level settings were used for running the assay. Profiled with immunoSEQ multiplex PCR; TCRdb holds only in-frame clones, not every one. The sample contains about 1,900,000 clones, approximately 94% of which appear only once. The record originates from a study of shared clonotypes between healthy human individuals. At the level of the study: CD4 naive and memory got three plates each, CD8 naive two, CD8 memory one. General study findings and limits: Clonotypes that were shared across a handful of donors made up roughly 5.2% of naive CD4 clonotypes. Measured sharing among donors was expected to vary with sequencing depth.

The TCR was taken from a young man in good health. Material for sequencing was naive CD8+ T cells sorted from blood.

The CDR3 sequence is CASSYSRISNTEAFF. The CDR3 DNA sequence: TGTGCCAGCAGTTACTCTCGGATTTCGAACACTGAAGCTTTCTTT. The chain is built from TRBV6-5 and TRBJ1-1; D not resolved. V was pared by 0 bases and J by 1 base, with 9 bases between. The germline V gene encodes CDR1 MNHEY and CDR2 SVGAGI. The length of the CDR3 is 15 residues.